One T cell receptor beta chain is described in this entry. No antigen is known for it. Antigen-specific CD4+ T cells were expanded with viral peptide pools in the ViraFEST assay before sequencing. Following culture for nine to ten days, CD4+ T cells were isolated. All participants had two doses of either the BNT162b2 or mRNA-1273 vaccine. In the vaccine recipients, nucleocapsid antibodies were negative and there was no prior SARS-CoV-2 infection. Cells had half their medium changed to IL-2 medium on days 3 and 7. The repertoire was sequenced with immunoSEQ multiplex PCR; TCRdb's copy has only in-frame clones and lacks some. The sample carries tens of thousands of clones, 80% to 85% recorded once. Germline V gene sequence: CDR1 SEHNR, CDR2 FQNEAQ (reference sequence). After removal of 10 bases from V and 7 bases from J, the junction contained 10 bases not matched to a gene. This CDR3 has 12 amino acids.

This record comes from a study of vaccination effects on CD4 cells after COVID-19. This TCR was sampled from a human donor who received a COVID-19 vaccine. The sample was CD4+ T cells from PBMCs cultured with HCoV-229E spike peptides, taken after COVID-19 vaccination. The chain combines TRBV7-9 with TRBJ2-7, with 7 nucleotides matching TRBD2. CDR3 in amino acids: CAIGRGVGEQYV. CDR3 sequence (DNA): TGTGCCATCGGCCGGGGGGTGGGAGAGCAGTACGTC.